Sequencing of this T cell receptor (beta chain) was carried out in a study of cytomegalovirus exposure and HLA in healthy donors. The PCR was carried out with 60 Vbeta primers and 13 Jbeta primers. Profiling relied on immunoSEQ multiplex PCR, and the TCRdb table lists in-frame clones only, not all of them. Counted here are some 120,000 clones, roughly 78% occurring once; the ten biggest clones make up 3% to 4%. Trimming removed 6 bases from V and 2 bases from J, with 14 bases in between. This CDR3 contains 14 residues. Germline CDR1 and CDR2: SGHAT and FQNNGV. This clonotype originated in a man under 40 in good health and CMV-seronegative. This rearrangement joins TRBV11-2 to TRBJ2-7; D is perhaps TRBD1 (6 bases). Sequencing input: PBMCs. This CDR3 reads CASRLGGRPYEQYF. The CDR3 nucleotides read TGTGCCAGCAGGCTAGGGGGACGGCCCTACGAGCAGTACTTC.